These T cell receptor beta chains were read from a single sample in a study of shared clonotypes between healthy human individuals. Using immunoSEQ multiplex PCR, the repertoire was profiled, and TCRdb retains in-frame clones only, with some absent. This table has about 2.4 million clones, under 95% appearing once. The sample taken for sequencing was naive CD4+ T cells from PBMCs. The receptors were sampled from a man aged 18 to 29 in good health. Some clones in this sample may be carry-over from other donors' samples. Each CDR3 is given with its conserved first and last residue. A D gene is named only where the DNA matches it firmly. Size is stated for part of the rows, as once, few or many counts, or as a class when the clone is expanded.

NA	NA	TRBJ2-2	TRBV5-1	TGCGCCAGCAGCTTTAGCCCCCCGCTGGGAACCGGGGAGCTGTTTTTT	CASSFSPPLGTGELFF
NA	NA	TRBJ2-5	TRBV7-2	TGTGCCAGCAGCTTTTTTCCTGGGACCCAGTACTTC	CASSFFPGTQYF
NA	NA	TRBJ2-2	TRBV4-1	TGCGCCAGCAGCCAAGTCTCGGGGCATCTCAACACCGGGGAGCTGTTTTTT	CASSQVSGHLNTGELFF
TRBD1	NA	TRBJ2-6	TRBV7-7	TGTGCCAGCAGCCCAATACGGGACAGGGGGCCCTCTGGGGCCAACGTCCTGACTTTC	CASSPIRDRGPSGANVLTF
NA	NA	TRBJ1-1	TRBV11-3	TGTGCCAGCAGCTTAGACAGTTTTAACACTGAAGCTTTCTTT	CASSLDSFNTEAFF
TRBD1	NA	TRBJ2-5	TRBV11-2	TGTGCCAGCAGCGCCCGGGACAGACAAGAGACCCAGTACTTC	CASSARDRQETQYF
TRBD1	NA	TRBJ1-2	TRBV6-5	TGTGCCAGCAGGGACCAGGGGGGAGATGGCTACACCTTC	CASRDQGGDGYTF
TRBD1	few	TRBJ1-2	TRBV6-5	TGTGCCAGTCGACAGGGGGGAGGCTACACCTTC	CASRQGGGYTF
NA	NA	TRBJ2-1	TRBV4-3	TGCGCCAGCAGCCAAGGGACCGAGTACAATGAGCAGTTCTTC	CASSQGTEYNEQFF
NA	NA	TRBJ1-2	TRBV7-3	TGTGCCAGCAGCTCCGGCGGGGGGCGCTACACCTTC	CASSSGGGRYTF
TRBD1	NA	TRBJ1-2	TRBV11-2	TGTGCCAGCAGCTTAGCTGGGACAGGGGGCTACTATGGCTACACCTTC	CASSLAGTGGYYGYTF
TRBD1	NA	TRBJ2-7	TRBV28	TGTGCCAGCAGTACGAGGGACAGGGGGCTCTACGAGCAGTACTTC	CASSTRDRGLYEQYF
NA	few	TRBJ1-2	TRBV28	TGTGCCAGCAGGCACGGTTCTAACTATGGCTACACCTTC	CASRHGSNYGYTF
TRBD1	NA	TRBJ1-1	TRBV19	TGTGCCAGTAGTATTGGGGCAGGGGGTGGAACTGAAGCTTTCTTT	CASSIGAGGGTEAFF
NA	NA	TRBJ2-7	TRBV6-6	TGTGCCAGCAGTTACTCAGCTGGGACTCTGGACTACGAGCAGTACTTC	CASSYSAGTLDYEQYF
NA	NA	TRBJ1-1	TRBV27	TGTGCCAGCAGTTTATTTGAGGGGAACACTGAAGCTTTCTTT	CASSLFEGNTEAFF
NA	NA	TRBJ2-1	TRBV29-1	TGCAGCGTTGAAGATCTCCTAAGGGGTTACAATGAGCAGTTCTTC	CSVEDLLRGYNEQFF
NA	NA	TRBJ2-2	TRBV4-1	TGCGCCAGCAGCCAGAGTCCTACAATCGAAAACACCGGGGAGCTGTTTTTT	CASSQSPTIENTGELFF
NA	NA	TRBJ2-2	TRBV9	TGTGCCAGCAGCCCCTTTGTCACCGGGGAGCTGTTTTTT	CASSPFVTGELFF
NA	NA	TRBJ1-1	TRBV30	TGTGCCTGGAGTCGGACGAACACTGAAGCTTTCTTT	CAWSRTNTEAFF
NA	few	TRBJ1-5	TRBV7-2	TGTGCCAGCAGCCCCCATAATCAGCCCCAGCATTTT	CASSPHNQPQHF
NA	NA	TRBJ1-2	TRBV6-5	TGTGCCAGCAGTTACTCGACAGGCTCTAACTATGGCTACACCTTC	CASSYSTGSNYGYTF
NA	NA	TRBJ1-2	TRBV6-1	TGTGCCAGCAGTGGGAGATTTTGGCCCTATGGCTACACCTTC	CASSGRFWPYGYTF
NA	NA	TRBJ2-1	TRBV6-4	TGTGCCAGCAGTGATGAGCGGGCGGGCTACAATGAGCAGTTCTTC	CASSDERAGYNEQFF
TRBD1	NA	TRBJ1-2	TRBV10-3	TGTGCCATCAGTGATATCGGGACAGGGCACTATGGCTACACCTTC	CAISDIGTGHYGYTF
NA	NA	TRBJ1-1	TRBV10-3	TGTGCCATCAGATATCGAGAGGCTGAAGCTTTCTTT	CAIRYREAEAFF
NA	NA	TRBJ2-3	TRBV5-1	TGCGCCAGCCGACCTTCTAACGGAGGTGCAGATACGCAGTATTTT	CASRPSNGGADTQYF
TRBD2	NA	TRBJ2-1	TRBV7-9	TGTGCCAGCAGCTTAGATTTAGGACTAGCTAAGCATGAGCAGTTCTTC	CASSLDLGLAKHEQFF
NA	NA	TRBJ2-5	TRBV7-9	TGTGCCAGCAGCTTAGGAACCCGGAGCAGCGGGGAGACCCAGTACTTC	CASSLGTRSSGETQYF
NA	NA	TRBJ1-2	TRBV11-2	TGTGCCAGCAGCTTACCTGGCAGGCGCTATGGCTACACCTTC	CASSLPGRRYGYTF
NA	NA	TRBJ2-2	TRBV18	TGTGCCAGCTCACTATTAGCCCCACGGGGCGGAGTGACCGGGGAGCTGTTTTTT	CASSLLAPRGGVTGELFF
NA	NA	TRBJ1-2	TRBV5-1	TGCGCCAGCAGCTTGGGCCCGGGACAATATGGCTACACCTTC	CASSLGPGQYGYTF
NA	NA	TRBJ1-3	TRBV7-9	TGTGCCAGCAGCTTAGGGATTTCTGGAAACACCATATATTTT	CASSLGISGNTIYF
TRBD2	NA	TRBJ2-1	TRBV5-8	TGTGCCAGCAGCTTGATGGGACTAGCGTACAATGAGCAGTTCTTC	CASSLMGLAYNEQFF
TRBD1	NA	TRBJ1-5	TRBV28	TGTGCCAGCAGTCCATCACTCGGACAGGGGAGCAATCAGCCCCAGCATTTT	CASSPSLGQGSNQPQHF
TRBD1	NA	TRBJ1-2	TRBV7-2	TGTGCCAGCAGCCCATCGACCGGGACAGCTGATGGCTACACCTTC	CASSPSTGTADGYTF
NA	NA	TRBJ2-3	TRBV29-1	TGCAGCTGGTATCCGGGCACAGATACGCAGTATTTT	CSWYPGTDTQYF